This T cell receptor beta chain comes out of a study of identical twins. Whole-study findings and limits: Cord blood beta clonotypes present at high abundance carried fewer insertions; no such pattern appeared in memory repertoires.

The CDR3 length is 15 residues. Trimming took 3 bases from V and 4 from J, leaving 13 bases between them. Germline CDR1 LNHNV, CDR2 YYDKDF (reference sequence). This clonotype was detected only a few times. Its antigen is currently unknown. In TCRdb, the 5' RACE reads were re-called with MiXCR into one record per CDR3 protein. This sample yields approximately 490,000 distinct CDR3 sequences, of which around 20% are seen a single time; 0.48% belongs to the top ten. The same sample was also studied in work on yellow fever vaccine responses in identical twins.

The TCR comes from a woman between 18 and 29 years old in good health. The rearrangement links TRBV15 to TRBJ2-4; no reliable D call. The sample comprised CD4+ T cells sorted from blood. CDR3 sequence: CATSSELNYKNIQYF. CDR3 bases: TGTGCCACCAGCAGCGAACTGAACTATAAAAACATTCAGTACTTC. Filled out from reference TRBV15 and TRBJ2-4, the complete variable domain reads DAMVIQNPRYQVTQFGKPVTLSCSQTLNHNVMYWYQQKSSQAPKLLFHYYDKDFNNEADTPDNFQSRRPNTSFCFLDIRSPGLGDTAMYLCATSSELNYKNIQYFGAGTRLSVL.